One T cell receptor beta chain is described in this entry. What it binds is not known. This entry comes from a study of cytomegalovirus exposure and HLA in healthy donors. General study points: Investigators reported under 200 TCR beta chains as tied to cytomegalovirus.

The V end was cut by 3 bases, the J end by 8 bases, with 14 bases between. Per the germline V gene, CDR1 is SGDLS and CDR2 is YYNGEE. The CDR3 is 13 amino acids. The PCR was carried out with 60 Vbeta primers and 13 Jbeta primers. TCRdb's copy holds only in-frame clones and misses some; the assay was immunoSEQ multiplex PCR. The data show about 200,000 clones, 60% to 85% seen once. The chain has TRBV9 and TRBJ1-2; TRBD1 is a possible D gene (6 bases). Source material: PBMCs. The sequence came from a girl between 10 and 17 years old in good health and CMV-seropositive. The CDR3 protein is CASSASNRVGYTF. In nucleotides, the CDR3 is TGTGCCAGCAGCGCTTCTAACAGGGTCGGCTACACCTTC.